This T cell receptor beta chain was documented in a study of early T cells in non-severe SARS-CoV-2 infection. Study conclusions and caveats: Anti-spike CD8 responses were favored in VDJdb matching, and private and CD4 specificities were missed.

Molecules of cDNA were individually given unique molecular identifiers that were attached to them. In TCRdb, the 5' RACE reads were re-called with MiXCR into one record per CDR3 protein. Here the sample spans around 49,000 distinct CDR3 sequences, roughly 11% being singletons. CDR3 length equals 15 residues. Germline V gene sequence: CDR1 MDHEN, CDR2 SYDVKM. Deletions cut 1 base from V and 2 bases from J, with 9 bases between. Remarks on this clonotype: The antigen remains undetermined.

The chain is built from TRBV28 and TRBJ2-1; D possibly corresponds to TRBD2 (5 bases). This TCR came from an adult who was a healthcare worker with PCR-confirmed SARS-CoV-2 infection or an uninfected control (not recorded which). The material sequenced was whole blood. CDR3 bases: TGTGCCAGCAGTTTATTCTCTAGCCCCTACAATGAGCAGTTCTTC. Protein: CASSLFSSPYNEQFF.